The 20 T cell receptor beta chains in this list originate from one sample, sequenced in a study of response to subunit inactivated influenza vaccine. TCRdb independently ran MiXCR on the RT-PCR reads; one entry per CDR3 protein. The top ten clones hold roughly 7.2% of a sample with some 600,000 distinct CDR3 sequences, about 15% of them seen once. Here the sequenced sample was PBMCs from blood, taken 14 to 15 days before vaccination. The receptors were sampled from a man in his fifties or sixties who received an inactivated influenza vaccine.

The rearrangement links TRBV7-2 to TRBJ2-7, with D maybe TRBD2 (6 bases). In germline, CDR1 is SGHTA, CDR2 FQGNSA. There are 16 residues in the CDR3. The V and J ends lost 3 bases and 5 bases respectively, with 20 bases between them. In DNA form, the CDR3 reads TGTGCCAGCAGCTTTCCATTAGGGCTAGCGATAAACGAGCAGTACTTC. Translation gives CASSFPLGLAINEQYF. The whole variable domain, remainder taken from reference TRBV7-2 and TRBJ2-7, is GAGVSQSPSNKVTEKGKDVELRCDPISGHTALYWYRQSLGQGLEFLIYFQGNSAPDKSGLPSDRFSAERTGGSVSTLTIQRTQQEDSAVYLCASSFPLGLAINEQYFGPGTRLTVT.

The gene calls are TRBV12-3 or TRBV12-4 and TRBJ2-3; 7 positions match TRBD1. The CDR3 extends over 16 amino acids. V was clipped by 7 bases and J by 0 bases; unmatched bases: 10. In nucleotides, the CDR3 is TGTGCCAGCATTAAACAGGGGCCTCCTAGCACAGATACGCAGTATTTT. Its protein is CASIKQGPPSTDTQYF.

This clonotype has a handful of counts. The chain uses TRBV29-1 and TRBJ1-5; possible D gene TRBD1, 6 bases. CDR3 length: 14 residues. CDR1 is SQVTM and CDR2 is ANQGSEA in the germline V gene. The V gene lost 4 bases and the J gene lost 6 bases, with 16 bases spanning the gap. The CDR3 reads CSVGTGTGSQPQHF. The DNA of the CDR3 is TGCAGCGTTGGAACAGGGACCGGGTCTCAGCCCCAGCATTTT.

The chain recombines TRBV7-8 with TRBJ2-1; TRBD2 is a possible D gene (6 bases). Trimming pared 4 bases from V and 0 bases from J, leaving 13 bases between. Germline CDR1 reads SGHVS; CDR2 reads FQNEAQ. This CDR3 has 16 residues. The CDR3 nucleotides are TGTGCCAGCAGCTCAGCGGGCGGGATCTCCTACAATGAGCAGTTCTTC. Amino acid sequence: CASSSAGGISYNEQFF.

The chain links TRBV5-1 to TRBJ1-4, with 7 bases aligning to TRBD1. The germline gives CDR1 SGHRS, CDR2 YFSETQ. The CDR3 runs 14 residues. V was clipped by 1 base and J by 8 bases; unmatched bases: 5. For the CDR3, the DNA is TGCGCCAGCAGCTTGACAGGGGATAGGGAAAAACTGTTTTTT. Translating gives CASSLTGDREKLFF. Using reference TRBV5-1 and TRBJ1-4 for the parts outside the CDR3, the full variable domain is KAGVTQTPRYLIKTRGQQVTLSCSPISGHRSVSWYQQTPGQGLQFLFEYFSETQRNKGNFPGRFSGRQFSNSRSEMNVSTLELGDSALYLCASSLTGDREKLFFGSGTQLSVL.

The J gene is TRBJ1-5, the V gene TRBV4-1, with a tentative D call TRBD1 (5 bases). The CDR3 covers 15 residues. The V end lost 2 bases, the J end lost 7 bases, and 15 bases lay between the germline ends. The germline V gene has CDR1 MGHRA and CDR2 YSYEKL. In DNA form, the CDR3 reads TGCGCCAGCAGCCAAACTCAGGGAATCCGACAGCCCCAGCATTTT. Translation gives CASSQTQGIRQPQHF.

This clonotype was seen a handful of times. J is TRBJ2-7 and V is TRBV6-2 or TRBV6-3; D ambiguous. CDR3 size: 12 residues. Trimming shortened V by 2 bases and J by 3 bases, and 5 bases separated the two germline ends. Germline V lookup: CDR1 MNHEY, CDR2 SVGEGT. The CDR3 DNA reads as TGTGCCAGCAGTTACCGCTACTACGAGCAGTACTTC. The encoded protein is CASSYRYYEQYF.

This clonotype has at least ten counts. For the CDR3, the DNA is TGTGCCAGCAGCGAATCCAGGGGGGCTACAGATACGCAGTATTTT. This gives the protein CASSESRGATDTQYF. The chain carries TRBV6-4 and TRBJ2-3; possible D gene TRBD1, 7 bases. The CDR3 is made up of 15 amino acids. Germline loops: CDR1 MRHNA, CDR2 SNTAGT. Between the trimmed V and J ends, which lost 6 bases and 3 bases, there was a span of 16 bases.

A few counts support this clonotype. The CDR3 DNA reads as TGTGCCAGCACCCCCCGGGACAGCCACAATGAGCAGTTCTTC. Translated, it gives CASTPRDSHNEQFF. V gene TRBV12-3 or TRBV12-4 combines with J gene TRBJ2-1, with 7 bases matching TRBD1. V lost 7 bases to trimming and J lost 5 bases; unmatched junction nucleotides: 8. This CDR3 region has 14 residues.

This clonotype was counted between two and nine times. The gene calls are TRBV2 and TRBJ2-7; 10 positions match TRBD2. Germline V gene data show CDR1 as SNHLY and CDR2 as FYNNEI. CDR3 length equals 14 residues. The ends lost 6 bases at V and 4 bases at J; junction bases unmatched: 6. The CDR3 sequence: CASRYGTSEYEQYF. CDR3 sequence (DNA): TGTGCCAGCAGGTATGGGACTAGCGAGTACGAGCAGTACTTC.

This clonotype occurred a few times. This chain links TRBV7-9 with TRBJ2-7; TRBD1 is a possible D gene (5 bases). The CDR3 loop spans 14 amino acids. The germline gives CDR1 SEHNR, CDR2 FQNEAQ (reference sequence). The germline V and J ends were trimmed by 3 bases and 0 bases, with 9 bases remaining between them. The CDR3 loop reads CASSLIQASYEQYF. As DNA, the CDR3 is TGTGCCAGCAGCTTGATACAGGCCTCCTACGAGCAGTACTTC.

This chain uses TRBV29-1 with TRBJ1-1, with D perhaps TRBD1 (5 bases). Trimming cost V 7 bases and J 0 bases, with 15 bases left between them. Looked up from germline, CDR1 is SQVTM and CDR2 is ANQGSEA. This CDR3 contains 14 residues. CDR3 protein: CSASGGHMNTEAFF. In DNA, the CDR3 is TGCAGCGCGTCGGGAGGACATATGAACACTGAAGCTTTCTTT.

The V and J genes are TRBV27 and TRBJ2-3, with no clear D. Trimming cost V 8 bases and J 5 bases, with 8 bases left between them. CDR1 is MNHEY and CDR2 is SMNVEV in the germline V gene (reference sequence). The CDR3 has 11 amino acids. CDR3 region: CASARGDTQYF. CDR3 coding DNA: TGTGCCAGCGCTCGAGGAGATACGCAGTATTTT.

The rearrangement joins TRBV7-2 to TRBJ1-4; 12 nucleotides align to TRBD1. The CDR3 loop spans 14 amino acids. Germline assignment: CDR1 SGHTA and CDR2 FQGNSA. After removal of 2 bases from V and 11 bases from J, the junction contained 3 bases not matched to a gene. The DNA for the CDR3 is TGTGCCAGCAGCTTACCGGGACAGGGGGCGAAACTGTTTTTT. Translation gives CASSLPGQGAKLFF.

V usage is TRBV25-1 and J usage is TRBJ2-7; TRBD1 is a possible D gene (6 bases). V was cut by 6 bases and J by 1 base, with 10 bases left in between. The V gene's germline CDR1 is MGHDK and CDR2 SYGVNS. This CDR3 spans 13 amino acids. The CDR3 reads CASRPGASYEQYF. For the CDR3, the DNA is TGTGCCAGCAGGCCAGGGGCATCCTACGAGCAGTACTTC.

The table lists this clonotype with many counts. The chain links TRBV20-1 to TRBJ2-7; 11 nucleotides align to TRBD1. After removal of 7 bases from V and 3 bases from J, the junction contained 8 bases not matched to a gene. In germline, CDR1 is DFQATT, CDR2 SNEGSKA (reference sequence). The CDR3 length is 14 residues. CDR3 DNA sequence: TGCAGTGTTCCCCTCGGGACAGGGGGCTACGAGCAGTACTTC. It codes for CSVPLGTGGYEQYF.

In its sample, this clonotype was seen a few times. This chain links TRBV3-1 with TRBJ1-1, with 11 bases identical to TRBD1. The germline CDR1 and CDR2 sequences are LGHDT and YNNKEL (reference sequence). The V segment lost 1 base and the J segment 6 bases; nucleotides outside the gene matches: 4. This CDR3 has 15 residues. The CDR3 DNA sequence: TGTGCCAGCAGCCAAGCCCGGACAGGGGGCCCTGAAGCTTTCTTT. Amino acid sequence: CASSQARTGGPEAFF.

This sequence joins TRBV7-9 and TRBJ2-1; tentative D call: TRBD1 (6 bases). V was cut by 5 bases and J by 0 bases, with 17 bases left in between. This CDR3 has 17 amino acids. The V gene's germline CDR1 is SEHNR and CDR2 FQNEAQ (reference sequence). CDR3 region: CASSPTMTGLSYNEQFF. The CDR3 DNA sequence: TGTGCCAGCAGCCCGACTATGACAGGACTCTCCTACAATGAGCAGTTCTTC.

This clonotype occurred many times. The gene calls are TRBV20-1 and TRBJ2-3, with 13 bases aligning to TRBD2. Germline V lookup: CDR1 DFQATT, CDR2 SNEGSKA (reference sequence). This CDR3 has 13 amino acids. The CDR3 here is CRPTSGGADTQYF. The CDR3 DNA follows: TGCAGGCCTACTAGCGGGGGGGCAGATACGCAGTATTTT.

This clonotype was found a few times. The J gene is TRBJ1-5, the V gene TRBV12-3 or TRBV12-4; D gene uncertain. The CDR3 has 14 residues. The V gene lost 7 bases and the J gene lost 0 bases, with 10 bases spanning the gap. CDR3 sequence: CASTRTDSNQPQHF. The CDR3 DNA reads as TGTGCCAGCACCAGGACCGATAGCAATCAGCCCCAGCATTTT.